The rows below give T cell receptor beta chains drawn from one sample of a study of blood T cell repertoires in COVID-19. Clones were sequenced by immunoSEQ multiplex PCR, and TCRdb holds only the in-frame ones, with some missing. The sample has tens of thousands of clones; around three quarters are singletons. What was sequenced was peripheral blood. These receptors all come from an elderly woman with acute or convalescent COVID-19. CDR3s include the opening cysteine and the closing phenylalanine or tryptophan. The D gene is left open where the match is weak. Clone size is given for some rows only: seen once, a few or many times, or a class if the clone is expanded.

TRBV5-1	-	TRBD1	TRBJ2-7	CASSFDRDYEQYF	TGCGCCAGCAGCTTCGACAGGGACTACGAGCAGTACTTC
TRBV5-4	-	TRBD2	TRBJ2-7	CASSLGLAATYEQYF	TGTGCCAGCAGCTTGGGACTAGCCGCAACCTACGAGCAGTACTTC
TRBV12-3/TRBV12-4	few	TRBD1	TRBJ1-1	CASTRNRGSAFF	TGTGCCAGCACCAGAAACAGGGGCTCAGCTTTCTTT
TRBV21-1	-	-	TRBJ1-3	CASSNRFDGIGNTIYF	TGTGCCAGCAGCAATAGGTTTGACGGGATCGGAAACACCATATATTTT
TRBV5-1	-	TRBD2	TRBJ2-2	CASSGLAGDTGELFF	TGCGCCAGCAGTGGACTAGCGGGGGACACCGGGGAGCTGTTTTTT
TRBV12-3/TRBV12-4	-	-	TRBJ2-5	CASSLRSQETQYF	TGTGCCAGCAGTCTCCGTAGCCAAGAGACCCAGTACTTC
TRBV4-2	-	TRBD2	TRBJ2-3	CASSQEPSGTNTDTQYF	TGTGCCAGCAGCCAAGAGCCTAGCGGGACTAACACAGATACGCAGTATTTT
TRBV9	-	TRBD2	TRBJ2-5	CASSVEGTSGAQETQYF	TGTGCCAGCAGCGTAGAAGGTACTAGCGGGGCTCAAGAGACCCAGTACTTC
TRBV5-5	-	TRBD1	TRBJ1-1	CASSLGQHTEAFF	TGTGCCAGCAGCCTGGGACAGCACACTGAAGCTTTCTTT
TRBV24-1	-	TRBD1	TRBJ2-4	CATSDSRGAKNIQYF	TGTGCCACCAGTGATTCCAGGGGGGCCAAAAACATTCAGTACTTC
TRBV7-9	few	-	TRBJ1-2	CASSHRTEYGYTF	TGTGCCAGCAGCCACCGGACAGAGTATGGCTACACCTTC
TRBV11-1	-	TRBD1	TRBJ1-1	CASSSQGQTNTEAFF	TGTGCCAGCAGCTCCCAGGGACAGACGAACACTGAAGCTTTCTTT
TRBV4-1	once	TRBD1	TRBJ2-5	CASSQDYRTGTQYF	TGCGCCAGCAGCCAAGATTACAGGACAGGGACCCAGTACTTC
TRBV2	once	-	TRBJ1-3	CASTPANSGNTIYF	TGTGCCAGCACCCCCGCGAACTCTGGAAACACCATATATTTT
TRBV7-9	few	-	TRBJ1-1	CASVEQQNTEAFF	TGTGCCAGTGTGGAACAGCAAAACACTGAAGCTTTCTTT
TRBV5-6	few	-	TRBJ1-2	CASSSRKGEYGYTF	TGTGCCAGCAGCTCCCGTAAGGGAGAGTACGGCTACACCTTC
TRBV6-5	-	-	TRBJ2-7	CASSSAGTFFTYEQYF	TGTGCCAGCAGTTCCGCCGGGACATTCTTCACCTACGAGCAGTACTTC
TRBV6-4	-	TRBD1	TRBJ2-3	CASSDSWTGSDTQYF	TGTGCCAGCAGTGACTCGTGGACAGGGTCAGATACGCAGTATTTT
TRBV5-1	few	TRBD2	TRBJ2-3	CASNELAGLWDTQYF	TGCGCCAGCAACGAACTAGCGGGGCTGTGGGATACGCAGTATTTT
TRBV18	-	-	TRBJ1-1	CASSPIKQGNTEAFF	TGTGCCAGCTCACCGATAAAACAGGGAAACACTGAAGCTTTCTTT
TRBV30	-	TRBD1	TRBJ2-3	CAWRDRGADTQYF	TGTGCCTGGAGGGACAGGGGCGCAGATACGCAGTATTTT
TRBV5-6	-	-	TRBJ2-3	CASSLERSSSTDTQYF	TGTGCCAGCAGCTTGGAGCGGTCCTCTAGCACAGATACGCAGTATTTT
TRBV7-8	-	TRBD2	TRBJ2-7	CASSLRLAGSSYEQYF	TGTGCCAGCAGCTTGCGACTAGCGGGGTCATCCTACGAGCAGTACTTC
TRBV3-1/TRBV3-2	once	TRBD2	TRBJ2-3	CASRRTSGGGTDTQYF	TGTGCCAGCAGGAGGACTAGCGGGGGGGGCACAGATACGCAGTATTTT
TRBV5-5	-	TRBD1	TRBJ2-7	CASSPGDRGRYEQYF	TGTGCCAGCAGCCCGGGGGACAGGGGGCGATACGAGCAGTACTTC
TRBV4-1	few	-	TRBJ1-4	CADPQGTNEKLFF	TGCGCCGACCCGCAGGGAACTAATGAAAAACTGTTTTTT
TRBV27	-	-	TRBJ1-5	CASSPLGAGTPQHF	TGTGCCAGCAGTCCCCTGGGGGCAGGAACCCCCCAGCATTTT
TRBV6-5	many	-	TRBJ1-1	CASSYRGSGREAFF	TGTGCCAGCAGTTACAGGGGCAGTGGCCGTGAAGCTTTCTTT
TRBV24-1	-	TRBD2	TRBJ2-3	CATSRSGGPTDTQYF	TGTGCCACCAGTAGATCGGGAGGGCCCACAGATACGCAGTATTTT
TRBV7-2	-	TRBD1	TRBJ2-7	CASSSQGTVSYEQYF	TGTGCCAGCAGCTCGCAAGGGACAGTCTCCTACGAGCAGTACTTC
TRBV14	-	TRBD2	TRBJ2-5	CASSQVGLAGYQETQYF	TGTGCCAGCAGCCAAGTTGGTTTAGCGGGTTACCAAGAGACCCAGTACTTC
TRBV4-1	-	-	TRBJ2-1	CASSSRPRGAYNEQFF	TGCGCCAGCAGCTCACGGCCCCGGGGGGCTTACAATGAGCAGTTCTTC
TRBV30	-	TRBD1	TRBJ1-4	CAWRKGTGASIIEKLFF	TGTGCCTGGAGGAAAGGGACAGGGGCCAGCATCATCGAAAAACTGTTTTTT
TRBV2	-	TRBD1	TRBJ1-5	CASSGTGEYSNQPQHF	TGTGCCAGCAGTGGGACAGGCGAGTATAGCAATCAGCCCCAGCATTTT
TRBV6-5	-	TRBD1	TRBJ1-2	CASSPTGFRGYTF	TGTGCCAGCAGTCCGACAGGGTTTAGAGGCTACACCTTC
TRBV5-4	-	TRBD2	TRBJ2-1	CASSFALAVSYNEQFF	TGTGCCAGCAGCTTCGCACTAGCGGTCTCCTACAATGAGCAGTTCTTC
TRBV29-1	-	-	TRBJ2-5	CSVGGGETQYF	TGCAGCGTTGGGGGCGGCGAGACCCAGTACTTC
TRBV5-5	-	-	TRBJ1-3	CASSSGTNSGNTIYF	TGTGCCAGCAGCAGTGGGACAAACTCTGGAAACACCATATATTTT
TRBV27	-	-	TRBJ1-3	CASSSRPGNGNTIYF	TGTGCCAGCAGTTCCCGTCCGGGAAACGGAAACACCATATATTTT
TRBV30	once	-	TRBJ2-1	CAWSLSSYNEQFF	TGTGCCTGGAGCCTTAGCTCCTACAATGAGCAGTTCTTC
TRBV19	-	-	TRBJ1-5	CASSETGLSNQPQHF	TGTGCCAGTAGTGAGACGGGACTTAGCAATCAGCCCCAGCATTTT
TRBV19	-	TRBD1	TRBJ1-2	CASKGTGTYYGYTF	TGTGCCAGTAAGGGGACAGGGACTTACTATGGCTACACCTTC
TRBV6-6	-	TRBD1	TRBJ1-1	CASNHLQGAPNTEAFF	TGTGCCAGCAACCATTTACAGGGGGCGCCGAACACTGAAGCTTTCTTT
TRBV5-1	-	-	TRBJ2-5	CASSLGGQLVETQYF	TGCGCCAGCAGCTTGGGCGGTCAACTAGTAGAGACCCAGTACTTC
TRBV7-2	-	-	TRBJ2-1	CASSLAAGTYNEQFF	TGTGCCAGCAGCTTAGCGGCGGGAACCTACAATGAGCAGTTCTTC
TRBV27	-	-	TRBJ2-7	CASPSGSYEQYF	TGTGCCAGCCCAAGCGGGTCCTACGAGCAGTACTTC
TRBV9	-	-	TRBJ2-5	CASSPGETQYF	TGTGCCAGCAGCCCAGGAGAGACCCAGTACTTC
TRBV7-2	-	TRBD1	TRBJ2-1	CASSRDRGWNEQFF	TGTGCCAGCAGCCGGGACAGGGGGTGGAATGAGCAGTTCTTC
TRBV7-6	-	TRBD1	TRBJ2-7	CASSRAGTGGYEQYF	TGTGCCAGCAGCCGGGCAGGAACAGGGGGTTACGAGCAGTACTTC
TRBV6-5	-	-	TRBJ2-7	CASRRTGSESYEQYF	TGTGCCAGCAGGCGCACAGGGAGCGAGTCCTACGAGCAGTACTTC
TRBV24-1	-	TRBD1	TRBJ2-3	CATSDSGQGWTDTQYF	TGTGCCACCAGTGATTCCGGACAGGGATGGACAGATACGCAGTATTTT
TRBV6-6	-	-	TRBJ1-6	CASSYRSIDSPLHF	TGTGCCAGCAGTTACCGCAGTATCGATTCACCCCTCCACTTT
TRBV4-1	-	-	TRBJ1-2	CASSQEGAGPRKVYTF	TGCGCCAGCAGCCAAGAAGGTGCAGGGCCCAGGAAGGTCTACACCTTC
TRBV5-4	few	-	TRBJ1-5	CASSSSPTGNQPQHF	TGTGCCAGCAGCTCCAGTCCCACAGGGAATCAGCCCCAGCATTTT
TRBV3-1/TRBV3-2	-	-	TRBJ1-1	CASSQEVGRGTEAFF	TGTGCCAGCAGCCAAGAAGTGGGGCGGGGGACTGAAGCTTTCTTT
TRBV7-3	-	-	TRBJ2-5	CASSLEGAVVGETQYF	TGTGCCAGCAGCTTAGAGGGAGCGGTGGTGGGCGAGACCCAGTACTTC
TRBV29-1	few	-	TRBJ2-6	CGVRGGPGANVLTF	TGCGGCGTGAGGGGGGGGCCCGGGGCCAACGTCCTGACTTTC